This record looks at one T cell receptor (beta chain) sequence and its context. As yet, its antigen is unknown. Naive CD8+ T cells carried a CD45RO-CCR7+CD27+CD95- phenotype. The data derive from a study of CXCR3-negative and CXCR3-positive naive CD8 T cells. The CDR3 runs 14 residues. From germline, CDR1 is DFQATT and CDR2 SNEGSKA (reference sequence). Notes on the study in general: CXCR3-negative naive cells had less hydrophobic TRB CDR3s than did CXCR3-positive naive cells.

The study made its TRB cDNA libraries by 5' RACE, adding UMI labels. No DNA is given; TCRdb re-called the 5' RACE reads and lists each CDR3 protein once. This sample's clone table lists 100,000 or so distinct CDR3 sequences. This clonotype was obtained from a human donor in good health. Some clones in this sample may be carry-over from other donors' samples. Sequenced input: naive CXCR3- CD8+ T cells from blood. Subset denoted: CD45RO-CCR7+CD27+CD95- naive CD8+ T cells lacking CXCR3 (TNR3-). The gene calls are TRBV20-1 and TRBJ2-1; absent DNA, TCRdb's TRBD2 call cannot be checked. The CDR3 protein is CSARPQGGYNEQFF.